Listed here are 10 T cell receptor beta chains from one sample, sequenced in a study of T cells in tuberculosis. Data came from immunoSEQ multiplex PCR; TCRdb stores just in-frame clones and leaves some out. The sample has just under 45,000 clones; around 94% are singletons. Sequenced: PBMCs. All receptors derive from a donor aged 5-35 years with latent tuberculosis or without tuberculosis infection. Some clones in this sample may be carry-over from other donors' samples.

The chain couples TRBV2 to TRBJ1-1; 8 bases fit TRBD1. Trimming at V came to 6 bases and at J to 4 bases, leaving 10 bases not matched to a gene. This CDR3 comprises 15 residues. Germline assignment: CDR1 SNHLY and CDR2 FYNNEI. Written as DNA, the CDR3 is TGTGCCAGCAGCGACCAGGGGGCAGATAGCACTGAAGCTTTCTTT. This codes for CASSDQGADSTEAFF.

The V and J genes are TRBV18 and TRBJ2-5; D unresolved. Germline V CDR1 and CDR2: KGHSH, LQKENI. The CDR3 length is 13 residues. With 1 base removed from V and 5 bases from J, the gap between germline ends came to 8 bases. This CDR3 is CASSPRSAETQYF. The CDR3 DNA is TGTGCCAGCTCACCACGCTCAGCGGAGACCCAGTACTTC.

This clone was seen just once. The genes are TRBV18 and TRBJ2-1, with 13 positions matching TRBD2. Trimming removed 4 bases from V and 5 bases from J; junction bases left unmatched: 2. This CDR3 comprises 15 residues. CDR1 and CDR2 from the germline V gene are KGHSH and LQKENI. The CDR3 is CASSLGLAGDNEQFF. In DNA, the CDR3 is TGTGCCAGCTCACTAGGACTAGCGGGGGACAATGAGCAGTTCTTC.

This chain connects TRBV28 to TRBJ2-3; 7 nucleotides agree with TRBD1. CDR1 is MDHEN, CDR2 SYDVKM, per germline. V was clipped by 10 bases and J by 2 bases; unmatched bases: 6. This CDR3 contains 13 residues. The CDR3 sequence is CATRDSSTDTQYF. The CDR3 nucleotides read TGTGCCACTAGGGACAGCTCCACAGATACGCAGTATTTT.

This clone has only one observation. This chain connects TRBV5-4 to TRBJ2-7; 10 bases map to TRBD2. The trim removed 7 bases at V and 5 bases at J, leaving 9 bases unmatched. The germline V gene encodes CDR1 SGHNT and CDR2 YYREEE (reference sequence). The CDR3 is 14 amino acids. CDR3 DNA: TGTGCCAGCGGGGAGCGGGAGGGCCGTGACGAGCAGTACTTC. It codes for CASGEREGRDEQYF.

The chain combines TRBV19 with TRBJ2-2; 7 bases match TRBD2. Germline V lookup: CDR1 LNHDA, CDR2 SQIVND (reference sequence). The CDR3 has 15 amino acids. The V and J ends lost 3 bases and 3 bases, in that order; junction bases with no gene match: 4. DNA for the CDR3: TGTGCCAGTAGTATGGAGCGGGACTACACCGGGGAGCTGTTTTTT. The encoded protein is CASSMERDYTGELFF.

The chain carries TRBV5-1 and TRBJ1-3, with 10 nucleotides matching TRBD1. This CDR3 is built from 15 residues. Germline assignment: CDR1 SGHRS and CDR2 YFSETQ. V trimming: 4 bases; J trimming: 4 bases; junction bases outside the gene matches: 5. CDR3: CASSVGQGSGNTIYF. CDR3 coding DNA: TGCGCCAGCAGCGTGGGACAGGGGAGCGGAAACACCATATATTTT.

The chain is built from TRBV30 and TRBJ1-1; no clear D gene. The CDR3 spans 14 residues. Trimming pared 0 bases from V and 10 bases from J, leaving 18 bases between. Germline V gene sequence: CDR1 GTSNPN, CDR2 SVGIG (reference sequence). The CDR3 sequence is CAWSVRLSQLRAFF. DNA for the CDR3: TGTGCCTGGAGTGTAAGACTGTCCCAACTCAGAGCTTTCTTT.

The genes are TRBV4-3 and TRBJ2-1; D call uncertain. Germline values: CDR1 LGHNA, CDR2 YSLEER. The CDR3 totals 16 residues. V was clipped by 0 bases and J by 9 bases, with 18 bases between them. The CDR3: CASSQDQLAPPCEQFF. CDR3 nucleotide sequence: TGCGCCAGCAGCCAAGATCAATTAGCACCCCCATGTGAGCAGTTCTTC.

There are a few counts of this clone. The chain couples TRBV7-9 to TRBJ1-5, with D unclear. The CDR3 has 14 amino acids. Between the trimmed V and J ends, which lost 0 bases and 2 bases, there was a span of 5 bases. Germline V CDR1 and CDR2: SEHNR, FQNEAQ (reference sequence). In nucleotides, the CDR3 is TGTGCCAGCAGCTTAGCCCAGGGCAATCAGCCCCAGCATTTT. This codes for CASSLAQGNQPQHF.